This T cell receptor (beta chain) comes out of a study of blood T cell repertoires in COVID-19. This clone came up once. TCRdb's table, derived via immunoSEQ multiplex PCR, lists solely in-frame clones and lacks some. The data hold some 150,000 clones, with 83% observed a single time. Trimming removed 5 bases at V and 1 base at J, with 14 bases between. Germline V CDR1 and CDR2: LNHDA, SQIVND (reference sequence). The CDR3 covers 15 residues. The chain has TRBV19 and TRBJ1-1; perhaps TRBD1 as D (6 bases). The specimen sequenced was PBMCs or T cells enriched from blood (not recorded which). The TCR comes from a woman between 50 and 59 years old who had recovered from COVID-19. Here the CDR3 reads CASSATGQRNTEAFF. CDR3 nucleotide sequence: TGTGCCAGTAGTGCAACGGGACAAAGGAACACTGAAGCTTTCTTT. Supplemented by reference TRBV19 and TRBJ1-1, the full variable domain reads DGGITQSPKYLFRKEGQNVTLSCEQNLNHDAMYWYRQDPGQGLRLIYYSQIVNDFQKGDIAEGYSVSREKKESFPLTVTSAQKNPTAFYLCASSATGQRNTEAFFGQGTRLTVV.